This T cell receptor (beta chain) emerged from a study of T cell repertoires in ileal Crohn's disease. Overall study context: At surgery, around 40% of patients smoked, with median disease duration roughly 7.2 years. Study results and caveats: Compared with CD4 T cells, sorted CD8 cells carried more expanded clones.

With regard to this clone: Its antigen is not identified.

The length of the CDR3 is 16 residues. The germline gives CDR1 MGHDK, CDR2 SYGVNS. V lost 10 bases, J lost 1 base, and 22 bases lay in between. Per sample, roughly 0.45 micrograms of biopsy DNA were TCRB immunosequenced. Using immunoSEQ multiplex PCR, the repertoire was profiled, and TCRdb retains in-frame clones only, with some absent. The top ten clones hold just over 4.5% of a sample with roughly 7,000 clones, 75% to 85% of them seen once. This clonotype originated in an adult with Crohn's disease. The gene calls are TRBV25-1 and TRBJ1-1; weak D call: TRBD1 (6 bases). The specimen sequenced was ileal tissue. The CDR3 DNA is TGTGCCACACTTCCGCAGGGGCAATGGGCGAACACTGAAGCTTTCTTT. This encodes CATLPQGQWANTEAFF.